This TCR beta chain was identified during a study of cytomegalovirus exposure and HLA in healthy donors. Overall study findings and caveats: Most sequenced TCRs were rare (though some public TCRs occurred in many donors). The productive fraction for most TCR beta V segments was about 87% or about 30% in an earlier analysis.

V gave up 9 bases and J gave up 5 bases; unmatched junction bases: 11. Germline-derived CDR1 and CDR2 are MNHNS and SASEGT. The CDR3 extends over 14 amino acids. PCR was performed using 60 Vbeta and 13 Jbeta primers. TCRdb's copy holds only in-frame clones and misses some; the assay was immunoSEQ multiplex PCR. The data contain more than 90,000 clones, over 60% of them singletons. Details on this clone: The antigen is not known.

The source is a human donor in good health. The chain carries TRBV6-1 and TRBJ2-5, with 8 bases identical to TRBD1. The sample comprised PBMCs. The CDR3 bases are TGTGCCAGTTACAGGGGGAAAATCATGGAGACCCAGTACTTC. It specifies CASYRGKIMETQYF.